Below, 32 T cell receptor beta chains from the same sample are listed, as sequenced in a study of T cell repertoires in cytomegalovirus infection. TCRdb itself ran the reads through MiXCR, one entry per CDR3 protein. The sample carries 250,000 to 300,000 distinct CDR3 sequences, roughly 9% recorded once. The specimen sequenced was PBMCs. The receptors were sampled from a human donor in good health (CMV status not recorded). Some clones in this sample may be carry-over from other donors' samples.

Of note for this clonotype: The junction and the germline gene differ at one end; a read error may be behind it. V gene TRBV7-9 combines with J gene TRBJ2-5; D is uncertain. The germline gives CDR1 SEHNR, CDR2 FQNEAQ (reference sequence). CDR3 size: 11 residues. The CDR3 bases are TGTGCCAGCAGCTTGCGGCTCCCCCTGGACTTC. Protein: CASSLRLPLDF.

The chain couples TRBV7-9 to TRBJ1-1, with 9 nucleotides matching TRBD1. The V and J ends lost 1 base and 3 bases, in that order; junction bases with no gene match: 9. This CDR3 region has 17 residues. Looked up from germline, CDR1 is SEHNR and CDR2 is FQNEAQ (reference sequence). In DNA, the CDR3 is TGTGCCAGCAGCTTAGGCACAGGGGGCGCGGGAGACACTGAAGCTTTCTTT. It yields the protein CASSLGTGGAGDTEAFF.

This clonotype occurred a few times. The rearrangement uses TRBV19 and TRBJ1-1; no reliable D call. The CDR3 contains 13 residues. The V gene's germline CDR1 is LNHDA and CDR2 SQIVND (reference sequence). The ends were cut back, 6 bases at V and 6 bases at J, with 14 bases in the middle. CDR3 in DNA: TGTGCCAGTAGATGGGAAGGGTATGCTGAAGCTTTCTTT. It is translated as CASRWEGYAEAFF.

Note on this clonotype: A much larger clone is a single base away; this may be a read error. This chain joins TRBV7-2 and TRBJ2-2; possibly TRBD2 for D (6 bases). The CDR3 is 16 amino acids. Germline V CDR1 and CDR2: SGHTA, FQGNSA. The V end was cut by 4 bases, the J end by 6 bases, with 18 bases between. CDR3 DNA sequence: TGTGCCAGCAGCTACTCCCCGTGGGAGGTCTCCGGGGAGCTGTTTTTT. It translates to CASSYSPWEVSGELFF.

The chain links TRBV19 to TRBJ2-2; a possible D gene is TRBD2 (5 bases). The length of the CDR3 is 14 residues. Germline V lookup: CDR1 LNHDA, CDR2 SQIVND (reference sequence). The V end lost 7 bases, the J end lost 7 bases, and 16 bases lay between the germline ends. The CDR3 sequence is CASKEALGHGELFF. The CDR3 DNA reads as TGTGCCAGTAAGGAGGCCCTGGGTCACGGGGAGCTGTTTTTT. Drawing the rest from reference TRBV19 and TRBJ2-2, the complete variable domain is DGGITQSPKYLFRKEGQNVTLSCEQNLNHDAMYWYRQDPGQGLRLIYYSQIVNDFQKGDIAEGYSVSREKKESFPLTVTSAQKNPTAFYLCASKEALGHGELFFGEGSRLTVL.

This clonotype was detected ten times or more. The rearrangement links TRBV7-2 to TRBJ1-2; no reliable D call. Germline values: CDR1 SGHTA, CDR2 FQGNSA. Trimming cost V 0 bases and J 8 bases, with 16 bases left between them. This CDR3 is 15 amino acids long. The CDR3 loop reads CASSLAMTVREGYTF. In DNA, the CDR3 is TGTGCCAGCAGCTTAGCGATGACGGTCCGGGAGGGCTACACCTTC.

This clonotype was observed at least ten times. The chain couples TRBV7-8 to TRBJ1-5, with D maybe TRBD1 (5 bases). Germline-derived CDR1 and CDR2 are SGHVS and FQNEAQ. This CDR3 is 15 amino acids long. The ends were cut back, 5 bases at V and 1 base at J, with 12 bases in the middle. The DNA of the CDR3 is TGTGCCAGCAGCCCCTACGGGGCGAGCAATCAGCCCCAGCATTTT. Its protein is CASSPYGASNQPQHF.

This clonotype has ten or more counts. The DNA for the CDR3 is TGTGCCAGTAGTAGAGGCTCAACCGGGACTGGCAATCAGCCCCAGCATTTT. Protein sequence: CASSRGSTGTGNQPQHF. The chain has TRBV19 and TRBJ1-5; possibly TRBD1 for D (5 bases). From germline, CDR1 is LNHDA and CDR2 SQIVND (reference sequence). V dropped 4 bases and J dropped 2 bases, with 18 bases sitting between them. The CDR3 covers 17 residues.

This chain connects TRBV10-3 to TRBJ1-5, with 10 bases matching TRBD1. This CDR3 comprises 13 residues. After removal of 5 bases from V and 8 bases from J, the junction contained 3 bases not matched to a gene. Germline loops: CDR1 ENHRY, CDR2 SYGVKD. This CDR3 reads CAISQGQGKPQHF. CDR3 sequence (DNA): TGTGCCATCAGTCAGGGACAGGGGAAGCCCCAGCATTTT.

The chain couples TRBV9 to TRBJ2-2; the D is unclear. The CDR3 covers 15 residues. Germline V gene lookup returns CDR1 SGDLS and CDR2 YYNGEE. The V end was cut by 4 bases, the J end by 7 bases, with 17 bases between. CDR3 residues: CASSPPGRSNGELFF. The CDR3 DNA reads TGTGCCAGCAGCCCGCCCGGACGGAGTAACGGGGAGCTGTTTTTT.

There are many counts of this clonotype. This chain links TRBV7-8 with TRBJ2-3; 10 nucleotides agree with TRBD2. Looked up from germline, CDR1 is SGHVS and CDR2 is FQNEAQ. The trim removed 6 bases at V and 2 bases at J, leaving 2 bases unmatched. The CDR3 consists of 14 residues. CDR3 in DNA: TGTGCCAGCAGAAGCGGGGGGGTCACAGATACGCAGTATTTT. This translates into CASRSGGVTDTQYF.

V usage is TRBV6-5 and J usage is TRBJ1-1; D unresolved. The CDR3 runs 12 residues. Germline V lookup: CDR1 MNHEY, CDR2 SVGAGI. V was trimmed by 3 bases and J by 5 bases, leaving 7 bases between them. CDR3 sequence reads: CASSYAGTEAFF. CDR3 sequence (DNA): TGTGCCAGCAGTTATGCAGGAACTGAAGCTTTCTTT.

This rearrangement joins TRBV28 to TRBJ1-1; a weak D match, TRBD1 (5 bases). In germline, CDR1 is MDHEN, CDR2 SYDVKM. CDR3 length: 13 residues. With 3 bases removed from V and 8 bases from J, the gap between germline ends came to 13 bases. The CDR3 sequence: CASSFSGRQEAFF. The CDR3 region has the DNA TGTGCCAGCAGTTTCTCGGGACGACAGGAAGCTTTCTTT.

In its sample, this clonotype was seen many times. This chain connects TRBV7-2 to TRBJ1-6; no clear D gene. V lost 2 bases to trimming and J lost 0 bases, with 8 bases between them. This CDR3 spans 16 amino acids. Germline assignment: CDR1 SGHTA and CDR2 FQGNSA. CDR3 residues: CASSLMRSSYNSPLHF. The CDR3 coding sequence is TGTGCCAGCAGCTTAATGCGCAGCTCCTATAATTCACCCCTCCACTTT.

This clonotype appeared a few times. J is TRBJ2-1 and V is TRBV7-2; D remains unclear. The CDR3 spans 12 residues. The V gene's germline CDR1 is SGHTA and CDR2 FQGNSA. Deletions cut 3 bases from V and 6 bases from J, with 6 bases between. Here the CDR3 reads CASSFQRNEQFF. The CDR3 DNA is TGTGCCAGCAGCTTTCAACGCAATGAGCAGTTCTTC.

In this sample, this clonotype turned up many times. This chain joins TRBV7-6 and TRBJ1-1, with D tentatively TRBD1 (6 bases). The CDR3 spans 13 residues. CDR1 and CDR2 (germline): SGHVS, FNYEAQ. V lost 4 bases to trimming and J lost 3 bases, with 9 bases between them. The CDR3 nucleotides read TGTGCCAGCAGCTCACAGGGTTACACTGAAGCTTTCTTT. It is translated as CASSSQGYTEAFF.

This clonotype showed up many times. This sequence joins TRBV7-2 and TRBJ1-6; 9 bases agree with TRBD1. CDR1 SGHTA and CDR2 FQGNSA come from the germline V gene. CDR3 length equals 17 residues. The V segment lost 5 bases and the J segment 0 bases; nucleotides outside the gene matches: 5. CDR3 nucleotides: TGTGCCAGCAGCCCCGGGACAGGGAACTCCTATAATTCACCCCTCCACTTT. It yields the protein CASSPGTGNSYNSPLHF. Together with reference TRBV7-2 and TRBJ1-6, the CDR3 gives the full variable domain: GAGVSQSPSNKVTEKGKDVELRCDPISGHTALYWYRQSLGQGLEFLIYFQGNSAPDKSGLPSDRFSAERTGGSVSTLTIQRTQQEDSAVYLCASSPGTGNSYNSPLHFGNGTRLTVT.

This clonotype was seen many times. CDR3 DNA sequence: TGTGCCAGCAGCCAGCCGGGGGCGGGCGATTACAATGAGCAGTTCTTC. Protein sequence: CASSQPGAGDYNEQFF. The V and J genes are TRBV4-2 and TRBJ2-1, with D perhaps given as TRBD1 or TRBD2 (6 bases each). This CDR3 region has 16 residues. Germline CDR1 and CDR2: LGHNA and YNFKEQ. V was shortened by 3 bases and J by 4 bases, with 16 bases between the two germline ends.

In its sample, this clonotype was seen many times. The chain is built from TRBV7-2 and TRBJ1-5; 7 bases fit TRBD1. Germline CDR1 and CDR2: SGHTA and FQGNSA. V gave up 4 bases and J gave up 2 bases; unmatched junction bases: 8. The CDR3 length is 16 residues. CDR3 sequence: CASSSPRQGGNQPQHF. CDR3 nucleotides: TGTGCCAGCAGCTCTCCCAGACAGGGTGGCAATCAGCCCCAGCATTTT.

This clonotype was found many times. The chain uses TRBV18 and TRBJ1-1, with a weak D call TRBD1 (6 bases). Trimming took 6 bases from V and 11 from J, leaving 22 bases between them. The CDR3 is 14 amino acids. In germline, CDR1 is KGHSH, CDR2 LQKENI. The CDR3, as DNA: TGTGCCAGCTCCCATGAGGATGGGGGCACTGGGGCTTTCTTT. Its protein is CASSHEDGGTGAFF.

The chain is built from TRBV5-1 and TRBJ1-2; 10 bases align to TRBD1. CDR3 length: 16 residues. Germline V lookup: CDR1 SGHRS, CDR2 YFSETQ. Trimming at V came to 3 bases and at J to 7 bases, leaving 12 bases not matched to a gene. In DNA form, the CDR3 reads TGCGCCAGCAGCTCCCTAACCGGGACAGGGGAAGGTGGCTACACCTTC. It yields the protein CASSSLTGTGEGGYTF.

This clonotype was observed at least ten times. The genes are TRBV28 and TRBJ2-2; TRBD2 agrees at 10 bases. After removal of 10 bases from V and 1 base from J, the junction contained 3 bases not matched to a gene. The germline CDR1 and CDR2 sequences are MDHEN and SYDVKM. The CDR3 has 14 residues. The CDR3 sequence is CATASGGNTGELFF. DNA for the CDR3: TGTGCCACCGCTAGCGGGGGGAACACCGGGGAGCTGTTTTTT.

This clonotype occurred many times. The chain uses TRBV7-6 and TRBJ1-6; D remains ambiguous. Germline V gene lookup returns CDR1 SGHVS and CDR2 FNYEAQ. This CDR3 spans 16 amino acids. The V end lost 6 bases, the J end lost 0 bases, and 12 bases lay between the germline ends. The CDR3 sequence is CASSRGSSSYNSPLHF. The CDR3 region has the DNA TGTGCCAGCAGTCGAGGGTCGAGCTCCTATAATTCACCCCTCCACTTT.

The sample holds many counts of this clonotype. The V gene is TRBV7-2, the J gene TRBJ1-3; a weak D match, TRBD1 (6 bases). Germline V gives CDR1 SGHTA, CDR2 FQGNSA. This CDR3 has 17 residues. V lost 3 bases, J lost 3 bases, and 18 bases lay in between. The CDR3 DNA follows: TGTGCCAGCAGCTTTTTCGAACCGGGGGCGCGTGGAAACACCATATATTTT. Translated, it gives CASSFFEPGARGNTIYF.

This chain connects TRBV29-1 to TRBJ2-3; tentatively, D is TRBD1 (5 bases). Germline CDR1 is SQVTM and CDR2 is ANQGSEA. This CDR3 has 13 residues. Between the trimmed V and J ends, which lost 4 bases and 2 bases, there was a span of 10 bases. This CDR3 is CSVGMTVTDTQYF. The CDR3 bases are TGCAGCGTTGGTATGACAGTCACAGATACGCAGTATTTT.

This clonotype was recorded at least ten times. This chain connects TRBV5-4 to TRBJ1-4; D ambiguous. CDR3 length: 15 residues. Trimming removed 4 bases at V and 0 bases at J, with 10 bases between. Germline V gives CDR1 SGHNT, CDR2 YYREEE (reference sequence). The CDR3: CASSRDSATNEKLFF. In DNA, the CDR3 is TGTGCCAGCAGCCGAGATTCTGCAACTAATGAAAAACTGTTTTTT.

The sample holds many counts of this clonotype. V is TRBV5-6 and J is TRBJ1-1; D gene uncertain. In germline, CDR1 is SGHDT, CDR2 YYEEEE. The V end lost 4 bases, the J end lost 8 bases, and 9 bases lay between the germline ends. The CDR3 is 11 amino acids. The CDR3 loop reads CASSVAGEAFF. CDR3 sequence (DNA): TGTGCCAGCAGCGTAGCAGGAGAAGCTTTCTTT.

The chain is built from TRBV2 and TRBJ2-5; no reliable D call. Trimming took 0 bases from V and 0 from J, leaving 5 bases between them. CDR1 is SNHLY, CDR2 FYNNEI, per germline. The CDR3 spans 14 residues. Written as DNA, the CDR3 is TGTGCCAGCAGTGAAGCGTCTCACCAAGAGACCCAGTACTTC. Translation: CASSEASHQETQYF.

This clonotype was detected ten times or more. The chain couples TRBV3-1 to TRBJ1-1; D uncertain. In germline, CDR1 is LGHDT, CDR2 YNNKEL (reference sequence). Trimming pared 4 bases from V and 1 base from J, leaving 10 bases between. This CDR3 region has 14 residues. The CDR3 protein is CASSPSSGNTEAFF. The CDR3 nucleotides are TGTGCCAGCAGCCCGAGCTCGGGGAACACTGAAGCTTTCTTT. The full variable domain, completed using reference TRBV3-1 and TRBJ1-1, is DTAVSQTPKYLVTQMGNDKSIKCEQNLGHDTMYWYKQDSKKFLKIMFSYNNKELIINETVPNRFSPKSPDKAHLNLHINSLELGDSAVYFCASSPSSGNTEAFFGQGTRLTVV.

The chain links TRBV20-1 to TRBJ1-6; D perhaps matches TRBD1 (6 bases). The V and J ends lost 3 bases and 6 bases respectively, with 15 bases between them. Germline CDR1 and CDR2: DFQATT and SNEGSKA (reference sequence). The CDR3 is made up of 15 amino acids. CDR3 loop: CSASPQGPTNSPLHF. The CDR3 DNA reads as TGCAGTGCTAGCCCCCAGGGGCCCACTAATTCACCCCTCCACTTT.

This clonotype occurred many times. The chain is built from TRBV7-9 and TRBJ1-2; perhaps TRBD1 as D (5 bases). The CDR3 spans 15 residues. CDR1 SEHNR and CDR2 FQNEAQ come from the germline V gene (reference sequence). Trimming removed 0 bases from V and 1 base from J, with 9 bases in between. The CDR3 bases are TGTGCCAGCAGCTTAGCCGGCAGGGTTAACTATGGCTACACCTTC. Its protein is CASSLAGRVNYGYTF.

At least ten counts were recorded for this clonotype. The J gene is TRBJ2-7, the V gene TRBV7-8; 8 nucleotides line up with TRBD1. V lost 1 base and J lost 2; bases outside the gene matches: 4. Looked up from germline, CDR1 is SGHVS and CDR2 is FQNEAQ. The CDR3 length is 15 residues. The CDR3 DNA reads TGTGCCAGCAGCTTAGTTACAGGGGGAACCTACGAGCAGTACTTC. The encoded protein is CASSLVTGGTYEQYF.